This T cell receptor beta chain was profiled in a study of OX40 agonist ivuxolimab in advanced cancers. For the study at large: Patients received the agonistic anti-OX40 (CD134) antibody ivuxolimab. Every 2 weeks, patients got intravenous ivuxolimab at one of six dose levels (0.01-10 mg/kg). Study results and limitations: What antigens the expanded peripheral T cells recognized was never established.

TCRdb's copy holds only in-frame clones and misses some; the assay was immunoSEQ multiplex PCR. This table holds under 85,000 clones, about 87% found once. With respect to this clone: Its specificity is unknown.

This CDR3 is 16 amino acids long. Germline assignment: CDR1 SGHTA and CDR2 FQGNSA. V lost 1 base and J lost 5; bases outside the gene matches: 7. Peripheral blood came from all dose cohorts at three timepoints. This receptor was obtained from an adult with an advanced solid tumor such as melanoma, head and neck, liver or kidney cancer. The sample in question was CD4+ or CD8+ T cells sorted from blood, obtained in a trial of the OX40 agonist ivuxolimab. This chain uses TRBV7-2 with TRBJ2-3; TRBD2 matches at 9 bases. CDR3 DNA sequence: TGTGCCAGCAGCTTAGAGCGGGGGGTCCGGAGAGATACGCAGTATTTT. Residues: CASSLERGVRRDTQYF. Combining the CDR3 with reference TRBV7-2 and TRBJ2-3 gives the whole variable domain GAGVSQSPSNKVTEKGKDVELRCDPISGHTALYWYRQSLGQGLEFLIYFQGNSAPDKSGLPSDRFSAERTGGSVSTLTIQRTQQEDSAVYLCASSLERGVRRDTQYFGPGTRLTVL.